This record concerns one T cell receptor beta chain sequence. CDR1 is MNHEY, CDR2 SMNVEV, per germline (reference sequence). The CDR3 is 17 residues long. After removal of 3 bases from V and 6 bases from J, the junction contained 6 bases not matched to a gene. This sample is part of a study of blood T cell repertoires in COVID-19. Background on the study: PBMCs, B-cell-depleted T cells, or T cells were the source of the cDNA or gDNA that made up the material.

Clones were sequenced by immunoSEQ multiplex PCR, and TCRdb holds only the in-frame ones, with some missing. The table includes 200,000 to 250,000 clones, about 90% detected once. Membership in each cohort depended on participant-reported clinical history. Individuals in the exposed group had encountered a COVID-19 case within 2 weeks preceding study entry. The clonotype originates from a woman aged 25 to 39 who had been exposed to COVID-19. The sequenced material came from PBMCs or T cells enriched from blood (not recorded which). The chain has TRBV27 and TRBJ2-2; 14 bases fit TRBD2. The CDR3 DNA reads as TGTGCCAGCAGTTTCCTCCCGACTAGCGGGAGGGCCGGGGAGCTGTTTTTT. Amino acids: CASSFLPTSGRAGELFF.